This is a list of T cell receptor beta chains from one sample in a study of blood T cells in healthy people across ages. MiXCR, applied by TCRdb to the 5' RACE reads, yields one record per CDR3 protein. The sample contains about 1.7 million distinct CDR3 sequences, roughly 27% of which appear only once. The specimen was blood. Receptors were obtained from a woman aged 25 to 45 in good health. Both conserved end residues are part of each CDR3. D genes are given only for firm matches.

>TRBV7-2|TRBJ2-3|TRBD2
CASSLLAGTSYDTQYF
>TRBV29-1|TRBJ2-1|-
CSVRSDRFKNIQFF
>TRBV27|TRBJ1-2|TRBD1
CASSLLTGDGGYTF
>TRBV11-2|TRBJ1-2|-
CASSAPVSLNYGYTF
>TRBV9|TRBJ2-1|TRBD2
CASSDSGMVGNEQFF
>TRBV4-1|TRBJ2-1|TRBD2
CASSHQLAGRSYNEQFF
>TRBV29-1|TRBJ2-5|TRBD1
CSVTNLTGIGETQYF
>TRBV5-1|TRBJ2-7|-
CASSLVPSTGLDEQYF
>TRBV5-1|TRBJ2-3|TRBD1
CASSSPAAGGHSTQYF
>TRBV3-1|TRBJ2-5|-
CASSQEWTETQYF
>TRBV2|TRBJ2-5|-
CASGTGQQETQYF
>TRBV18|TRBJ1-1|TRBD1
CASSLGQDLEAFF
>TRBV6-5|TRBJ2-3|-
CASSYGARPTDTQYF
>TRBV5-6|-|TRBD2
CASNAEGLAGYEQYF
>TRBV6-1|TRBJ2-5|-
CASSEESAGSTQETQYF
>TRBV7-6|TRBJ2-1|-
CASSSHKNNEQFF
>TRBV7-2|TRBJ2-2|TRBD2
CASSLSSGRLGELFF
>TRBV20-1|TRBJ2-1|-
CSATRDNEQFF
>TRBV20-1|-|TRBD2
CGGGAGNSHEQYF
>TRBV2|TRBJ2-7|-
CASRPAAYEQYF
>TRBV12-3/TRBV12-4|TRBJ2-3|-
CASTPQMGRSRRSTDTQYF
>TRBV20-1|TRBJ2-5|TRBD1
CSAPDRGLETQYF
>TRBV7-9|TRBJ2-5|-
CASSPEGVETQYF
>TRBV6-2/TRBV6-3|TRBJ2-7|-
CASSPRAGFPYEQYF
>TRBV6-1|TRBJ1-5|-
CACSEPYQPQHF
>TRBV20-1|TRBJ2-1|TRBD1
CSAGQGNNEQFF
>TRBV10-3|TRBJ2-3|TRBD2
CAISGWASGGTDTQYF
>TRBV6-5|TRBJ2-1|-
CASSYRESSYNEQFF
>TRBV20-1|TRBJ2-2|-
CSALGGPGTGELFF
>TRBV20-1|-|-
CSARLGSDEQYF
>TRBV10-3|TRBJ2-3|TRBD1
CAVSESTGGRDTQYF
>TRBV12-3/TRBV12-4|TRBJ2-2|-
CASSNQRAGELFF
>TRBV5-1|TRBJ2-7|-
CASSLESPYEQYF
>TRBV11-2|TRBJ2-3|-
CASSLVAARDTQYF
>TRBV7-2|TRBJ2-1|-
CASSLGLWAGNEQFF
>TRBV7-2|TRBJ2-1|TRBD2
CASSWGLAEYNEQFF
>TRBV5-1|TRBJ1-6|-
CASSLGVSQGSPLHF
>TRBV20-1|TRBJ1-2|-
CSAARGAGYGYTF
>TRBV4-3|TRBJ2-4|-
CASSQDTGFSKNIQYF
>TRBV6-6|TRBJ1-1|TRBD1
CASTKGGQVNTEAFF
>TRBV6-2/TRBV6-3|TRBJ2-3|TRBD2
CASTWLAGGASTDTQYF
>TRBV7-6|TRBJ2-1|-
CASSPGPTLYNEQFF
>TRBV18|TRBJ2-1|TRBD2
CASSPLTSGVTNNEQFF
>TRBV7-2|TRBJ2-7|-
CASSLSEGNSYEQYF
>TRBV12-3/TRBV12-4|TRBJ1-1|-
CASSLVSLTNTEAFF
>TRBV7-3|TRBJ1-6|-
CASSYTMGSPLHF
>TRBV2|TRBJ2-7|-
CASRVAGHGYEQYF
>TRBV5-1|TRBJ2-5|TRBD2
CASSLEGTSGETQYF
>TRBV2|TRBJ2-7|-
CASAPRSGYDEQYF
>TRBV2|TRBJ2-5|TRBD2
CASSEGLAGEETQYF
>TRBV19|TRBJ1-2|TRBD1
CASKQERVGTDYGYTF
>TRBV20-1|TRBJ1-2|-
CSAIYPPPYGYTF
>TRBV4-3|TRBJ2-7|-
CASSQEVQVSEQYF
>TRBV9|TRBJ2-7|-
CASSVNPTTLGSHSYEQYF
>TRBV14|TRBJ1-2|-
CASSQDPLGYGYTF
>TRBV10-3|TRBJ2-7|-
CAISEANMRGYEQYF
>TRBV11-2|TRBJ1-2|-
CASSLDGPLEHGYTF